The clone carrying this T cell receptor beta chain was found a few times. This entry is derived from a study of blood T cell repertoires in COVID-19. TCRdb's copy holds only in-frame clones and misses some; the assay was immunoSEQ multiplex PCR. The sample includes around 250,000 clones, roughly 84% of them seen just once. Germline V lookup: CDR1 MGHRA, CDR2 YSYEKL. This CDR3 has 18 amino acids. V was trimmed by 1 base and J by 3 bases, leaving 19 bases between them. The source is a woman between 35 and 50 years old who had recovered from COVID-19. Sequenced input: peripheral blood. This chain connects TRBV4-1 to TRBJ1-5; no definite D call. CDR3 in DNA: TGCGCCAGCAGCCAAGGCTCTGCGGCAGTAACGTACAATCAGCCCCAGCATTTT. This translates into CASSQGSAAVTYNQPQHF.